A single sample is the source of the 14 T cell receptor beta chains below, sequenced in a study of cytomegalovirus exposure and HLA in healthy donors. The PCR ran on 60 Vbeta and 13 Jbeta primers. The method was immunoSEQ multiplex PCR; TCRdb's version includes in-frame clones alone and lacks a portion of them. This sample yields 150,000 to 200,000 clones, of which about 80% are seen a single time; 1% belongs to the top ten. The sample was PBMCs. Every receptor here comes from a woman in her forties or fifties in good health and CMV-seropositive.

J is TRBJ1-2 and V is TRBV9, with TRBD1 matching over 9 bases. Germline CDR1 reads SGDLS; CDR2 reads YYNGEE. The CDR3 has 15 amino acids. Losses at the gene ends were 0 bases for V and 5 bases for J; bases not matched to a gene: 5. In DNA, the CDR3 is TGTGCCAGCAGCGTAGGGGACAGGGCGGCGTATGGCTACACCTTC. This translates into CASSVGDRAAYGYTF.

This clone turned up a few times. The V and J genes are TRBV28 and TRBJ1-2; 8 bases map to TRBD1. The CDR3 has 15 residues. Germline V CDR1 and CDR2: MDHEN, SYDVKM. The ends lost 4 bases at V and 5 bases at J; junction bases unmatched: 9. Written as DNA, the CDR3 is TGTGCCAGCAGTTCGGGCAGGGGGCTGAAGTATGGCTACACCTTC. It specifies CASSSGRGLKYGYTF.

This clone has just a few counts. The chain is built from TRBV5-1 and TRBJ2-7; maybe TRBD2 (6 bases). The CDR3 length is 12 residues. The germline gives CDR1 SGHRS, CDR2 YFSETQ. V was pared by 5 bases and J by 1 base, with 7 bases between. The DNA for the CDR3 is TGCGCCAGCAGTGCGGGATCCTACGAGCAGTACTTC. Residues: CASSAGSYEQYF.

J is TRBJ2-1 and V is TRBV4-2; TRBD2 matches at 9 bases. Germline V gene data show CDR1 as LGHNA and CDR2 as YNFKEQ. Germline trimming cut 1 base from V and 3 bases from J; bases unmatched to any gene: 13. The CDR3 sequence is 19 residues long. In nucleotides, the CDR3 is TGTGCCAGCAGCCAAGTTCTAGCGGGAAGAGTAATGAACTACAATGAGCAGTTCTTC. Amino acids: CASSQVLAGRVMNYNEQFF.

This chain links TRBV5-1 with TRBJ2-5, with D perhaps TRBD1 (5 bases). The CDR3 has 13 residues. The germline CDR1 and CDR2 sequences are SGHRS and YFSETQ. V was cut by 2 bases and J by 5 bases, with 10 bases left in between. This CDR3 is CASSFQGRETQYF. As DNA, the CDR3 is TGCGCCAGCAGCTTTCAGGGTCGGGAGACCCAGTACTTC.

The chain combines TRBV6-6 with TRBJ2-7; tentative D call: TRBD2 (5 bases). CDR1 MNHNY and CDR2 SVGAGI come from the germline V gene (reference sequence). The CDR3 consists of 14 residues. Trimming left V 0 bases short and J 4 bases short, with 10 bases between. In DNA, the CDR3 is TGTGCCAGCAGTTACTCGATCCGGGGATACGAGCAGTACTTC. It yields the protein CASSYSIRGYEQYF.

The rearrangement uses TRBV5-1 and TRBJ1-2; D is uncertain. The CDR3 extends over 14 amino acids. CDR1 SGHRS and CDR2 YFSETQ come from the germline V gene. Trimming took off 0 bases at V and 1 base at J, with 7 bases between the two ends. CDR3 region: CASSLGSYNYGYTF. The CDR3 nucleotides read TGCGCCAGCAGCTTGGGGTCCTATAACTATGGCTACACCTTC.

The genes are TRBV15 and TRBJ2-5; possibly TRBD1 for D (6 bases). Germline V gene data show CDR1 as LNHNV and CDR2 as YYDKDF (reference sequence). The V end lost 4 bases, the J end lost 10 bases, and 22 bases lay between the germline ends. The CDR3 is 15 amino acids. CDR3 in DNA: TGTGCCACCAGCATGAGGCAGGGAAGGGGGAGCGGCCAGTACTTC. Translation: CATSMRQGRGSGQYF.

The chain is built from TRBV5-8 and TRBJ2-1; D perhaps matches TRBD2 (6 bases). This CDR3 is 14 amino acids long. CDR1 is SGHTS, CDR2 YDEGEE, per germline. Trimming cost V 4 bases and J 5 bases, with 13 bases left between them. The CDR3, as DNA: TGTGCCAGCAGCCGGGACTTGCGGGACAATGAGCAGTTCTTC. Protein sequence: CASSRDLRDNEQFF.

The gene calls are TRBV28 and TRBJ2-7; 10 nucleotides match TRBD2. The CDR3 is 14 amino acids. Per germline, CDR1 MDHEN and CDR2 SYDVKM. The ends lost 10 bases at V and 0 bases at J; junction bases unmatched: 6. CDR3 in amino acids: CATIAGGSSYEQYF. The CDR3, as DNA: TGTGCCACCATAGCGGGGGGTAGCTCCTACGAGCAGTACTTC.

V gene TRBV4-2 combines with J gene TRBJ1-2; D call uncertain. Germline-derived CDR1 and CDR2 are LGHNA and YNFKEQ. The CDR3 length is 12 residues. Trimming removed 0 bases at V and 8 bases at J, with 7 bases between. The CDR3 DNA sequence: TGTGCCAGCAGCCAAGAGAGGGTGGGCTACACCTTC. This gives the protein CASSQERVGYTF.

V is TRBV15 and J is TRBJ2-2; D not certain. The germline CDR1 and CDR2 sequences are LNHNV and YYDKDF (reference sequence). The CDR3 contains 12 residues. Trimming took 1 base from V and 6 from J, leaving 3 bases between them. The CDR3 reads CATSRAPGELFF. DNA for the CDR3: TGTGCCACCAGCAGAGCTCCCGGGGAGCTGTTTTTT.

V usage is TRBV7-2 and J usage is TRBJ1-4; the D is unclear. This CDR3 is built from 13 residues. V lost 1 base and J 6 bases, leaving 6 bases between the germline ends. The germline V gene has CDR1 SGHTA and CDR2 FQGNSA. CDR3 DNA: TGTGCCAGCAGCTTAGTGGCGGATGAAAAACTGTTTTTT. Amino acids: CASSLVADEKLFF.

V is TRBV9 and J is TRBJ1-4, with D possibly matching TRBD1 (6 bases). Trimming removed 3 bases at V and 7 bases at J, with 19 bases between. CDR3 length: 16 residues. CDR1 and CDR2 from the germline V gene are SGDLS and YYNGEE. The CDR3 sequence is CASSAAQGSSVEKLFF. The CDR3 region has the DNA TGTGCCAGCAGCGCCGCCCAGGGGTCGAGTGTTGAAAAACTGTTTTTT.